One sample yielded the 24 T cell receptor beta chains listed below, sequenced in a study of regulatory T cells in long-lasting Graves disease. For TCR beta, libraries came from iRepertoire HTBI primers and Arm-PCR of CDR3 regions. One entry per CDR3 protein, called by TCRdb with MiXCR from the multiplex PCR reads. The data contain about 210,000 distinct CDR3 sequences, around 19% of them singletons. Time point noted: newly diagnosed GD, antithyroid drugs for less than 3 months. The TCR library used RNA extracted from PBMCs. The sample was also reused in another study, on T cells in Graves' hyperthyroidism and ophthalmopathy.

Sequenced here: peripheral blood mononuclear cells (PBMCs), sampled at new diagnosis, from a patient treated with antithyroid drugs. The origin of the receptors is a woman aged 25-40 years with Graves disease.

Regarding this clonotype: The conserved closing phenylalanine or tryptophan is absent in this CDR3, likely reflecting a read error. The DNA is omitted, as the CDR3 cannot be located on it reliably, and the CDR3 follows TCRdb's listing. This sequence joins TRBV27 and TRBJ1-2; the table's D call, TRBD1, was not checked against the DNA. The CDR3 is 8 residues long, ends included. The germline V gene has CDR1 MNHEY and CDR2 SMNVEV (reference sequence). The CDR3 here is CASSLAPK.

This clonotype appeared once. A far bigger clonotype differs at one base, so this is likely a read error. This chain uses TRBV11-3 with TRBJ2-3; D unresolved. Near its end, the DNA agrees better with TRBJ2-7, so the J call may be wrong. From germline, CDR1 is SGHNT and CDR2 YENEEA. This CDR3 region has 13 residues. The CDR3 region is CASSLESIGEQYF. CDR3 coding DNA: TGTGCCAGCAGCTTAGAAAGCATTGGGGAGCAGTACTTC.

This chain uses TRBV30 with TRBJ1-1; D call uncertain. The germline gives CDR1 GTSNPN, CDR2 SVGIG (reference sequence). The CDR3 covers 11 residues. V dropped 4 bases and J dropped 8 bases, with 11 bases sitting between them. The DNA for the CDR3 is TGTGCCTGGATAGGAGTGGGGGAAGCTTTCTTT. It codes for CAWIGVGEAFF.

This clonotype was counted ten times or more. The CDR3 region has the DNA TGTGCCAGCAGTTCTCCGCAGGGACCGCGGGAGACCCAGTACTTC. Its protein is CASSSPQGPRETQYF. This chain joins TRBV28 and TRBJ2-5; the D gene could be TRBD1 or TRBD2 (5 bases each). This CDR3 spans 15 amino acids. V was shortened by 4 bases and J by 5 bases, with 17 bases between the two germline ends. Germline V lookup: CDR1 MDHEN, CDR2 SYDVKM.

This clonotype was observed at least ten times. The chain combines TRBV19 with TRBJ2-5; D is undetermined. Trimming took off 4 bases at V and 7 bases at J, with 10 bases between the two ends. Germline CDR1 is LNHDA and CDR2 is SQIVND (reference sequence). The CDR3 totals 12 residues. The chain's CDR3 is CASSSHKGTQYF. In nucleotides, the CDR3 is TGTGCCAGTAGTAGCCACAAAGGGACCCAGTACTTC.

This clonotype showed up many times. This chain links TRBV20-1 with TRBJ2-1; 8 bases align to TRBD2. The CDR3 runs 15 residues. The V gene's germline CDR1 is DFQATT and CDR2 SNEGSKA (reference sequence). V shed 3 bases, J shed 4 bases, and the junction held 8 bases outside the gene matches. DNA of the CDR3: TGCAGTGCTAGGGCGGGGGGTCGATTTTACAATGAGCAGTTCTTC. Translation gives CSARAGGRFYNEQFF.

This clonotype was detected ten times or more. The gene calls are TRBV28 and TRBJ1-1; D gene uncertain. With 5 bases removed from V and 4 bases from J, the gap between germline ends came to 14 bases. CDR1 and CDR2 from the germline V gene are MDHEN and SYDVKM. This CDR3 comprises 14 residues. CDR3 sequence: CASSTLIRRTEAFF. For the CDR3, the DNA is TGTGCCAGCAGTACCCTCATCAGACGCACTGAAGCTTTCTTT.

This clonotype appeared many times. This chain uses TRBV5-6 with TRBJ1-5; the match to TRBD1 covers 7 bases. The CDR3 is 14 amino acids. The junction had 3 bases not matched to a gene; V was cut back by 4 bases and J by 2 bases. Germline V gene lookup returns CDR1 SGHDT and CDR2 YYEEEE. The DNA of the CDR3 is TGTGCCAGCAGCGCCGACAGGGGCAATCAGCCCCAGCATTTT. Its translation is CASSADRGNQPQHF.

Ten or more counts support this clonotype. The genes are TRBV7-8 and TRBJ2-1, with 9 nucleotides matching TRBD2. With V trimmed by 5 bases and J by 0 bases, 2 bases remained unmatched. CDR3 length: 15 residues. Germline-derived CDR1 and CDR2 are SGHVS and FQNEAQ. CDR3 residues: CASSISGSSYNEQFF. In nucleotides, the CDR3 is TGTGCCAGCAGCATTAGCGGGAGCTCCTACAATGAGCAGTTCTTC.

There are a few counts of this clonotype. A junction boundary mismatches the germline segment, possibly from a read error. The chain combines TRBV7-8 with TRBJ2-7; TRBD2 is a possible D gene (5 bases). The germline V gene encodes CDR1 SGHVS and CDR2 FQNEAQ. The CDR3 extends over 14 amino acids. The CDR3 DNA is TGTGCCAGCAACTTATTACGGGAAAGTCGCGAGCAGTACTTC. Its translation: CASNLLRESREQYF. Supplemented by reference TRBV7-8 and TRBJ2-7, the full variable domain reads GAGVSQSPRYKVAKRGQDVALRCDPISGHVSLFWYQQALGQGPEFLTYFQNEAQLDKSGLPSDRFFAERPEGSVSTLKIQRTQQEDSAVYLCASNLLRESREQYFGPGTRLTVT.

This clonotype was recorded many times. This chain uses TRBV20-1 with TRBJ2-3; D might be TRBD2 (5 bases). Trimming took off 2 bases at V and 0 bases at J, with 12 bases between the two ends. CDR1 is DFQATT and CDR2 is SNEGSKA in the germline V gene (reference sequence). This CDR3 contains 15 residues. CDR3 DNA: TGCAGTGCTAGAAGTGGCGGAGGAAGCACAGATACGCAGTATTTT. Translation: CSARSGGGSTDTQYF.

This clonotype was seen ten or more times. The CDR3 nucleotides read TGTGCCAGCACTCCCCTACAGGGCATTACAGGAAACACCATATATTTT. Encoded protein: CASTPLQGITGNTIYF. V gene TRBV27 combines with J gene TRBJ1-3; D is perhaps TRBD1 (6 bases). The germline V gene encodes CDR1 MNHEY and CDR2 SMNVEV (reference sequence). The CDR3 length is 16 residues. Trimming removed 7 bases at V and 4 bases at J, with 20 bases between.

In this sample, this clonotype turned up many times. The chain couples TRBV28 to TRBJ2-7; TRBD2 is a possible D gene (5 bases). The germline V and J ends were trimmed by 4 bases and 7 bases, with 14 bases remaining between them. CDR3 length: 13 residues. Germline V gene data show CDR1 as MDHEN and CDR2 as SYDVKM. DNA for the CDR3: TGTGCCAGCAGTTCCACCCCGGGATGGGAGCAGTACTTC. Amino acid sequence: CASSSTPGWEQYF.

This clonotype came up many times. This chain joins TRBV7-8 and TRBJ2-6; D not resolved. Germline V gene sequence: CDR1 SGHVS, CDR2 FQNEAQ. Trimming removed 3 bases at V and 0 bases at J, with 6 bases between. The CDR3 is 15 residues long. CDR3 nucleotides: TGTGCCAGCAGCTTGAGCTTCTCTGGGGCCAACGTCCTGACTTTC. It translates to CASSLSFSGANVLTF.

This clonotype was counted ten times or more. The chain joins TRBV20-1 to TRBJ2-3; 10 bases are a match to TRBD2. Germline assignment: CDR1 DFQATT and CDR2 SNEGSKA (reference sequence). The junction had 9 bases not matched to a gene; V was cut back by 6 bases and J by 0 bases. The CDR3 spans 16 residues. Here the CDR3 DNA reads TGCAGTGCCGGGGCTAGCGGGAGACTTAGCACAGATACGCAGTATTTT. It encodes CSAGASGRLSTDTQYF.

This clonotype was recorded many times. The chain recombines TRBV13 with TRBJ1-6; possibly TRBD1 for D (5 bases). Trimming removed 5 bases at V and 8 bases at J, with 16 bases between. CDR1 and CDR2 from the germline V gene are PRHDT and FYEKMQ (reference sequence). The CDR3 runs to 15 residues. The CDR3 DNA is TGTGCCAGCAGCCCGACCGGACACGAGGATTCACCCCTCCACTTT. Translated, it gives CASSPTGHEDSPLHF.

This clonotype was seen repeatedly, ten times or more. The gene calls are TRBV5-7 and TRBJ1-1; D ambiguous. TRBV5-7 is reported as an ORF; its role is uncertain. This CDR3 region has 15 residues. V was shortened by 0 bases and J by 5 bases, with 14 bases between the two germline ends. CDR3 residues: CASSLGIGKLTEAFF. The DNA of the CDR3 is TGTGCCAGCAGCTTGGGAATAGGCAAGTTGACTGAAGCTTTCTTT.

This clonotype has ten or more counts. The gene calls are TRBV4-1 and TRBJ2-1; TRBD2 is a possible D gene (6 bases). Germline CDR1 and CDR2: MGHRA and YSYEKL. V lost 3 bases and J 6 bases, leaving 18 bases between the germline ends. The CDR3 covers 16 residues. The CDR3 region is CASSQGRLVPTNEQFF. The CDR3 DNA is TGCGCCAGCAGCCAGGGTCGACTAGTTCCTACCAATGAGCAGTTCTTC.

The table lists this clonotype with many counts. This chain links TRBV6-5 with TRBJ1-2; D gene unclear. The V gene's germline CDR1 is MNHEY and CDR2 SVGAGI. This CDR3 is built from 10 residues. V was shortened by 5 bases and J by 2 bases, with 0 bases between the two germline ends. CDR3 sequence: CASSNYGYTF. The CDR3 bases are TGTGCCAGCAGTAACTATGGCTACACCTTC.

This clonotype has a count of ten or more. J is TRBJ1-2 and V is TRBV5-1; D uncertain. Germline V gene data show CDR1 as SGHRS and CDR2 as YFSETQ. This CDR3 contains 14 residues. Trimming pared 5 bases from V and 4 bases from J, leaving 15 bases between. In DNA, the CDR3 is TGCGCCAGCAGAGCGTCGACTTCCCTCTATGGCTACACCTTC. Translating gives CASRASTSLYGYTF. The full variable domain, with the rest looked up from reference TRBV5-1 and TRBJ1-2, is KAGVTQTPRYLIKTRGQQVTLSCSPISGHRSVSWYQQTPGQGLQFLFEYFSETQRNKGNFPGRFSGRQFSNSRSEMNVSTLELGDSALYLCASRASTSLYGYTFGSGTRLTVV.

This clonotype was counted ten times or more. The V call is TRBV20-1, the J call TRBJ1-4; possibly TRBD1 for D (5 bases). This CDR3 has 15 amino acids. The V and J ends lost 0 bases and 4 bases respectively, with 12 bases between them. Germline V gene data show CDR1 as DFQATT and CDR2 as SNEGSKA (reference sequence). The chain's CDR3 is CSARDTGLINEKLFF. The CDR3 coding sequence is TGCAGTGCTAGAGACACAGGTCTCATTAATGAAAAACTGTTTTTT.

This clonotype was observed at least ten times. A read error may account for a junction end that differs from germline. This chain uses TRBV5-1 with TRBJ1-4, with 7 positions matching TRBD1. Germline lookup yields CDR1 SGHRS and CDR2 YFSETQ. The CDR3 totals 14 residues. The CDR3 protein is CASSPGGTNEKLFF. The CDR3, as DNA: TGTGCCAGCAGCCCAGGGGGAACTAATGAAAAACTGTTTTTT.

This clonotype has ten or more counts. Here the CDR3 reads CAISESGTSPLNEQFF. The CDR3 bases are TGTGCCATCAGTGAGTCCGGGACTAGTCCCCTCAATGAGCAGTTCTTC. The J gene is TRBJ2-1, the V gene TRBV10-3; TRBD2 matches 8 bases. Trimming cost V 0 bases and J 6 bases; bases outside gene matches: 7. The CDR3 is 16 amino acids. Germline V gene lookup returns CDR1 ENHRY and CDR2 SYGVKD.

This clonotype was seen at least ten times. The V and J genes are TRBV12-3 or TRBV12-4 and TRBJ2-5; D is uncertain. Trimming took 4 bases from V and 4 from J, leaving 7 bases between them. This CDR3 has 12 residues. CDR3 in amino acids: CASSSPAETQYF. In DNA form, the CDR3 reads TGTGCCAGCAGTTCCCCGGCAGAGACCCAGTACTTC.